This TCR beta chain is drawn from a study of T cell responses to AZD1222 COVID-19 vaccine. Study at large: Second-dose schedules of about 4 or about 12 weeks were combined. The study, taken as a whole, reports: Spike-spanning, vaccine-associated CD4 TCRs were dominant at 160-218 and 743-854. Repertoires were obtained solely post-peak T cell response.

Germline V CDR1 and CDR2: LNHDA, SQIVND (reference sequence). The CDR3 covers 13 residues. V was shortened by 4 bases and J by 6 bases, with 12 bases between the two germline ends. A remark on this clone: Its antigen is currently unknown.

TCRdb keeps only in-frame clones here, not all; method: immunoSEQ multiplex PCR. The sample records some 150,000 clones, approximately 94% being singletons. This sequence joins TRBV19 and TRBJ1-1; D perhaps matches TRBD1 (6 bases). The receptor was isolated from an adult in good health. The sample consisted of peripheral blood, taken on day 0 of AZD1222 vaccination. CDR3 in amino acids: CASSKQGWPEAFF. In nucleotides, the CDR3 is TGTGCCAGTAGTAAACAGGGATGGCCTGAAGCTTTCTTT.